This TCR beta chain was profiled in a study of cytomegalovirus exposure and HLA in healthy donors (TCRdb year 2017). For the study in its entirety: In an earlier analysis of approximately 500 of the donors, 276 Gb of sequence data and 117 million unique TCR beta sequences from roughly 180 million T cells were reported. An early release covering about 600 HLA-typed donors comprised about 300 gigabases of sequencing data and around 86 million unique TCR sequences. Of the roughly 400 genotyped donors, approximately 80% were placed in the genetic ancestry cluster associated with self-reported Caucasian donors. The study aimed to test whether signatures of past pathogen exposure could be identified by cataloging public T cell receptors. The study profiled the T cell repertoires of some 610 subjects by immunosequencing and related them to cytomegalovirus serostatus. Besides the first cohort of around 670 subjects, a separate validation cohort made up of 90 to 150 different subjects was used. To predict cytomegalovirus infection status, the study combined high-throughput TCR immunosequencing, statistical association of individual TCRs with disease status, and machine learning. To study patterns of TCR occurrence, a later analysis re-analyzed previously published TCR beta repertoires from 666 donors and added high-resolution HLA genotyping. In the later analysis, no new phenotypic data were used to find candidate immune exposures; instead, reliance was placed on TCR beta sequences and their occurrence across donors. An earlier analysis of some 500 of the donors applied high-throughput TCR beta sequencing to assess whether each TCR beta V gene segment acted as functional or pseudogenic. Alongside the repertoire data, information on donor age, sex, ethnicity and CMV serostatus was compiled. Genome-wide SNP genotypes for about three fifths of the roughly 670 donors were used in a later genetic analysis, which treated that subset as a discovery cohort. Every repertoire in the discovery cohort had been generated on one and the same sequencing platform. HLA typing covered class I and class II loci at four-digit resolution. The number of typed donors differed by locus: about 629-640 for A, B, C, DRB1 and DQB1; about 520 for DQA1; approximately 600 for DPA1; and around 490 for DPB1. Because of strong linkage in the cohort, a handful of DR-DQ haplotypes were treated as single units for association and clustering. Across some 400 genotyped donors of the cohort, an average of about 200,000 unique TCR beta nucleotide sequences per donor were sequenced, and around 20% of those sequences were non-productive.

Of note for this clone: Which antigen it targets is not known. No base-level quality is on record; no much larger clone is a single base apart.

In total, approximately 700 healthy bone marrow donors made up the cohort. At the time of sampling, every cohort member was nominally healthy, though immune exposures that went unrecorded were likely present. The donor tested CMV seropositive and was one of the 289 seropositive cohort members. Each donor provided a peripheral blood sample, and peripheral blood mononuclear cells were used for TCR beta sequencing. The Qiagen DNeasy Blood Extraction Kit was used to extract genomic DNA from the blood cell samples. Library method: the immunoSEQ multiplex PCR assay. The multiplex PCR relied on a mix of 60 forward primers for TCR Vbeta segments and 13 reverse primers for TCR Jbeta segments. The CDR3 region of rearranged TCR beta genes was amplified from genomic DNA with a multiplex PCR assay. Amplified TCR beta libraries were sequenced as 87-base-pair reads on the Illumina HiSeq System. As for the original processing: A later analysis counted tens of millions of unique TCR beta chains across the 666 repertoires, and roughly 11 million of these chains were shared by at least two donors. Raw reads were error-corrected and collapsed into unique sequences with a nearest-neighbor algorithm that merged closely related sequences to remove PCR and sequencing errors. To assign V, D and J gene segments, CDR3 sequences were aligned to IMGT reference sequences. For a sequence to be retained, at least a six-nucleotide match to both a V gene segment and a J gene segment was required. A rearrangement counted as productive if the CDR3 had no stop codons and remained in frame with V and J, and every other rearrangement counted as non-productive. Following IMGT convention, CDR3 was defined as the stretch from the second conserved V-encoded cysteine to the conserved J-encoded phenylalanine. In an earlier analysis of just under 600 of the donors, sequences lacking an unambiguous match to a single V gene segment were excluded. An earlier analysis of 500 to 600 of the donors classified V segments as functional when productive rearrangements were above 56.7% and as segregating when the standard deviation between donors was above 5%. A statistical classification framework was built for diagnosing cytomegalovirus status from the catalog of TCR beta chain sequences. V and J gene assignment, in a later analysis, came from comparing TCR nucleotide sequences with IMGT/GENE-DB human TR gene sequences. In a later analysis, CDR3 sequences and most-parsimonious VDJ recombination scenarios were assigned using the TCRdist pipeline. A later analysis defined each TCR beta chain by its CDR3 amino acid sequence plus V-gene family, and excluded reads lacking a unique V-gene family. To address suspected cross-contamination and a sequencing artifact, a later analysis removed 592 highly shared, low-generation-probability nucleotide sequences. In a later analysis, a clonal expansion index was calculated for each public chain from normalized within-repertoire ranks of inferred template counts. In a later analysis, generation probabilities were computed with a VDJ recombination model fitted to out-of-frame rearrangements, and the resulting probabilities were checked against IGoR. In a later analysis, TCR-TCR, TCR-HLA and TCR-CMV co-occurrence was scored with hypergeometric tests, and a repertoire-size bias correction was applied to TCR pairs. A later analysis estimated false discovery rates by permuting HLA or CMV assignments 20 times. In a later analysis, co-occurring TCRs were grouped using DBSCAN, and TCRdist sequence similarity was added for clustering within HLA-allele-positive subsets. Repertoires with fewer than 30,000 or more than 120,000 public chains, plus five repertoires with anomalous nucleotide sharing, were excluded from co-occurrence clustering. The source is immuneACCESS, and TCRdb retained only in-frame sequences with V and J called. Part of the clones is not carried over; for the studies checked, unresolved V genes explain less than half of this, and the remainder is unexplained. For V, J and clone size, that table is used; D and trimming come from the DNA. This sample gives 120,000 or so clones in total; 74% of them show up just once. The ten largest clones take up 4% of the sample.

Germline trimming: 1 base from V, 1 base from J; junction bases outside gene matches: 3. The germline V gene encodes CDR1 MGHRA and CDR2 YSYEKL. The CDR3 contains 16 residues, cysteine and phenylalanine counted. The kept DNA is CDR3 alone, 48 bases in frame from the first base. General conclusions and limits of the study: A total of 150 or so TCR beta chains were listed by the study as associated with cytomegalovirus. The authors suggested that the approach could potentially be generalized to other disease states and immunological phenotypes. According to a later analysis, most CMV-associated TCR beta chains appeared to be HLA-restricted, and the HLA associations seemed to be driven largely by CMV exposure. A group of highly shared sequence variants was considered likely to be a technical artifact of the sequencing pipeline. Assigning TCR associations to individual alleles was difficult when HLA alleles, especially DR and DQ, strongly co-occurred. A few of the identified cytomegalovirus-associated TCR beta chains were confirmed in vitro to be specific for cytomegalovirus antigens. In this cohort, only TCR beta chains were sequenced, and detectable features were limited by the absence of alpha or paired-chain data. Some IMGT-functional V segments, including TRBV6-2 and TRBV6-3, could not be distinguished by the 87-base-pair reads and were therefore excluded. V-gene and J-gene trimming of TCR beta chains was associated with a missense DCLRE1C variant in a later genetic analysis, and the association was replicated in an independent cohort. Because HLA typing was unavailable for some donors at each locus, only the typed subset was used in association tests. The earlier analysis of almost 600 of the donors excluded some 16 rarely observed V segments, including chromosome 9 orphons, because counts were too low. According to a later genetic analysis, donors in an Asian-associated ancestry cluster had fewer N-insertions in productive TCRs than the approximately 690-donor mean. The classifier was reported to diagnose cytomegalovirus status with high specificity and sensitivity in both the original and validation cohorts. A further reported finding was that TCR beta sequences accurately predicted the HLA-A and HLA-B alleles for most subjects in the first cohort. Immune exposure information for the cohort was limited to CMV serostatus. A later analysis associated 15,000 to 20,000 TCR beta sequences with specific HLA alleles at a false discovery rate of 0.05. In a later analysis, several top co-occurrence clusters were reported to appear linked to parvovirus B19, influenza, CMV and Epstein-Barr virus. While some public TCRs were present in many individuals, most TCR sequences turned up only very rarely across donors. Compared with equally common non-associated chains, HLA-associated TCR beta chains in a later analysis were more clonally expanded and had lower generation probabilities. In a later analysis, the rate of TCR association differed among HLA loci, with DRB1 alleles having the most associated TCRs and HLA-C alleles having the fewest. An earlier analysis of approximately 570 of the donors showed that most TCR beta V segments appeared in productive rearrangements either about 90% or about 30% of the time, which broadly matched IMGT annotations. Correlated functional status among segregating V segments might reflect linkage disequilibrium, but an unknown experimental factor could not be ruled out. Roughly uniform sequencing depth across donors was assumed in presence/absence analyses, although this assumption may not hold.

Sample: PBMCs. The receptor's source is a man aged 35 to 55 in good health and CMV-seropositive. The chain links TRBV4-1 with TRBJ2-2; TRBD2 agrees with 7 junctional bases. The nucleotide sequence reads TGCGCCAGCAGCCAAGGGGGGGGGAAGAACACCGGGGAGCTGTTTTTT. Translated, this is CASSQGGGKNTGELFF.